The rows below give T cell receptor beta chains drawn from one sample of a study of response to subunit inactivated influenza vaccine. A single record per CDR3 protein comes from TCRdb applying MiXCR to the RT-PCR reads. Among fewer than 550,000 distinct CDR3 sequences listed, around 25% were seen once. Sequencing used CD4+ T cells sorted from PBMCs, obtained around 5 days after vaccination. Receptor source: a man aged 45-60 years who received an inactivated influenza vaccine. CDR3s include the opening cysteine and the closing phenylalanine or tryptophan. The order of the fields is V gene, clone size, D gene, J gene, CDR3 protein, CDR3 DNA. D genes are given only for firm matches. Expanded clones are given a class, and other clones once, few, many or no size at all.

V gene: TRBV9; clone size: once; D gene: -; J gene: TRBJ2-6; CDR3 protein: CASSVGRGHRSGAKVLTF; CDR3 DNA: TGTGCCAGCAGCGTAGGTAGGGGACACCGCTCTGGGGCCAAGGTCCTGACTTTC
V gene: TRBV25-1; clone size: few; D gene: -; J gene: TRBJ2-7; CDR3 protein: CASSEFVSYEQYF; CDR3 DNA: TGTGCCAGCAGTGAATTTGTGAGCTACGAGCAGTACTTC
V gene: TRBV11-2; clone size: -; D gene: TRBD2; J gene: TRBJ2-5; CDR3 protein: CASSFLTSGGWGETQYF; CDR3 DNA: TGTGCCAGCAGCTTCCTCACTAGCGGGGGCTGGGGAGAGACCCAGTACTTC
V gene: TRBV14; clone size: -; D gene: -; J gene: TRBJ1-2; CDR3 protein: CASSHLPDGYTF; CDR3 DNA: TGTGCCAGCAGTCACCTCCCGGATGGCTACACCTTC
V gene: TRBV6-1; clone size: few; D gene: TRBD2; J gene: TRBJ2-4; CDR3 protein: CASSLDGRNIQYF; CDR3 DNA: TGTGCCAGCAGCCTCGACGGGAGGAACATTCAGTACTTC
V gene: TRBV11-2; clone size: -; D gene: TRBD2; J gene: TRBJ2-7; CDR3 protein: CASSGLVRTEQYF; CDR3 DNA: TGTGCCAGCAGCGGACTAGTAAGGACCGAGCAGTACTTC
V gene: TRBV5-1; clone size: -; D gene: -; J gene: TRBJ1-6; CDR3 protein: CASRAERGSPLHF; CDR3 DNA: TGCGCCAGCAGGGCGGAGAGAGGTTCACCCCTCCACTTT
V gene: TRBV15; clone size: -; D gene: -; J gene: TRBJ2-7; CDR3 protein: CATSKDPGLSYEQYF; CDR3 DNA: TGTGCCACCAGCAAAGACCCGGGACTTAGCTACGAGCAGTACTTC
V gene: TRBV7-9; clone size: few; D gene: TRBD1; J gene: TRBJ2-1; CDR3 protein: CASSHPLRDRGSNEQFF; CDR3 DNA: TGTGCCAGCAGCCATCCCCTCCGGGACAGGGGAAGCAATGAGCAGTTCTTC
V gene: TRBV7-2; clone size: few; D gene: TRBD2; J gene: TRBJ2-3; CDR3 protein: CASSLAGGAGGRTQYF; CDR3 DNA: TGTGCCAGCAGCTTAGCGGGTGGAGCGGGGGGGCGTACGCAGTATTTT
V gene: TRBV10-3; clone size: -; D gene: -; J gene: TRBJ1-1; CDR3 protein: CAISESTRRGEAFF; CDR3 DNA: TGTGCCATCAGTGAGTCGACAAGGAGAGGTGAAGCTTTCTTT
V gene: TRBV4-2; clone size: few; D gene: -; J gene: TRBJ1-4; CDR3 protein: CASSQVPTRWGRLNEKLFF; CDR3 DNA: TGTGCCAGCAGCCAAGTCCCCACCAGGTGGGGGCGATTGAATGAAAAACTGTTTTTT
V gene: TRBV25-1; clone size: few; D gene: -; J gene: TRBJ1-1; CDR3 protein: CASSEKSSNTEAFF; CDR3 DNA: TGTGCCAGCAGTGAGAAGTCCTCGAACACTGAAGCTTTCTTT
V gene: TRBV4-1; clone size: -; D gene: TRBD2; J gene: TRBJ2-7; CDR3 protein: CASSQRGSGGTSYEQYF; CDR3 DNA: TGCGCCAGCAGCCAGAGGGGGAGCGGGGGAACCTCCTACGAGCAGTACTTC
V gene: TRBV4-3; clone size: few; D gene: TRBD1; J gene: TRBJ2-7; CDR3 protein: CASSRTGTRYEQYF; CDR3 DNA: TGCGCCAGCAGCCGGACAGGGACGAGGTACGAGCAGTACTTC
V gene: TRBV7-2; clone size: few; D gene: -; J gene: TRBJ1-2; CDR3 protein: CASSSYGYTF; CDR3 DNA: TGTGCCAGCAGCTCCTATGGCTACACCTTC
V gene: TRBV9; clone size: -; D gene: TRBD1; J gene: TRBJ1-6; CDR3 protein: CASSATGTGSDSPLHF; CDR3 DNA: TGTGCCAGCAGCGCGACCGGGACAGGGTCGGATTCACCCCTCCACTTT
V gene: TRBV5-6; clone size: -; D gene: -; J gene: TRBJ2-1; CDR3 protein: CASRSTVNSYNEQFF; CDR3 DNA: TGTGCCAGCAGGTCTACAGTAAACTCCTACAATGAGCAGTTCTTC
V gene: TRBV12-3/TRBV12-4; clone size: few; D gene: TRBD1; J gene: TRBJ2-5; CDR3 protein: CASRKQGAGETQYF; CDR3 DNA: TGTGCCAGCAGAAAACAGGGGGCCGGGGAGACCCAGTACTTC